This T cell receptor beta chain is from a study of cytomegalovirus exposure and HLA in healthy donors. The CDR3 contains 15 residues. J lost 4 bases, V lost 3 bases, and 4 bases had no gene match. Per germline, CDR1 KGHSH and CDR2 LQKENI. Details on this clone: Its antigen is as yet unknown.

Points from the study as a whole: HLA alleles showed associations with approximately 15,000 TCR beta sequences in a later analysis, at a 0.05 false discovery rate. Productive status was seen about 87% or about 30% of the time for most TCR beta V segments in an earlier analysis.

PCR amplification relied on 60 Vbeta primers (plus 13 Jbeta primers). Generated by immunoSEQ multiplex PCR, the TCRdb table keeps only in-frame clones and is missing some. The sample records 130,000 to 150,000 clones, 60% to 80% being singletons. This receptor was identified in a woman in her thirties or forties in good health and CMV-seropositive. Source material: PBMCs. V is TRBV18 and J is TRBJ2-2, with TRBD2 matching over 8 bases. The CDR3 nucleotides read TGTGCCAGCTCACCCGAAGCGGGGGTCACCGGGGAGCTGTTTTTT. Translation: CASSPEAGVTGELFF.